This T cell receptor (beta chain) was found in a study of beta chain features in type 1 diabetes. On the study more broadly: The number of sorted cells examined across all samples was around 99 million.

This clone was found a few times. The study reverse transcribed the entire isolated RNA, so it sequenced expressed TCRB transcripts. TCRdb's copy holds only in-frame clones and misses some; the assay was immunoSEQ multiplex PCR. Counted here are hundreds of thousands of clones, 15% to 20% occurring once; the ten biggest clones make up 0.023%. The ends were cut back, 5 bases at V and 4 bases at J, with 14 bases in the middle. The germline V gene has CDR1 SNHLY and CDR2 FYNNEI. The length of the CDR3 is 14 residues. The sequencing sample was made of naive CD4+ T cells from blood. The chain links TRBV2 to TRBJ1-1; D might be TRBD1 (5 bases). This sequence originates from a woman in her late teens or twenties in good health. As DNA, the CDR3 is TGTGCCAGCAGTCTAGGGGTAGACGGCACTGAAGCTTTCTTT. This encodes CASSLGVDGTEAFF.